This T cell receptor beta chain was sequenced during a study of cytomegalovirus exposure and HLA in healthy donors. Overall study results and limits: Rare TCR sequences dominated, though some public TCRs recurred in many donors. A prior analysis recorded that most TCR beta V segments were productive about 90% or about 30% of the time. When analyzed later, a missense DCLRE1C variant was found to be linked to TCR beta V- and J-gene trimming. Some V segments could not be told apart, so they were left out, TRBV6-2 and TRBV6-3 among them.

Comment on this clone: Its antigen is undetermined.

PCR amplification relied on 60 Vbeta primers (plus 13 Jbeta primers). Using immunoSEQ multiplex PCR, the repertoire was profiled, and TCRdb retains in-frame clones only, with some absent. There are about 120,000 clones in the sample; 75% to 85% occur only once, and about 8.3% lies in the top ten. With 0 bases removed from V and 4 bases from J, the gap between germline ends came to 19 bases. The germline CDR1 and CDR2 sequences are SGHRS and YFSETQ. This CDR3 is built from 17 residues. The receptor was isolated from a woman aged 45 to 65 in good health and CMV-seropositive. The J gene is TRBJ1-1, the V gene TRBV5-1; no definite D call. The sequenced material came from PBMCs. The CDR3 reads CASSLVAAELGSTEAFF. The CDR3 coding sequence is TGCGCCAGCAGCTTGGTGGCAGCAGAACTAGGGAGCACTGAAGCTTTCTTT.